The sequence of this TCR beta chain was determined in a study of tumor-infiltrating lymphocytes in primary liver carcinoma. Without any cell sorting, about 19-31 mg of bulk tissue yielded co-extracted RNA and DNA. Cases comprised patients with primary liver carcinoma who received surgical resection. With a constant-region primer, TCR beta cDNA was made from 450 to 500 ng of total RNA. Sequencing libraries for TCR beta derived from three nested multiplex PCR rounds that used slightly modified ARM-PCR. Amplification in the first two PCR rounds was performed using TRBV1-TRBV30 forward primers and a C-beta reverse primer for approximately 10 cycles each. TCRdb analysed the multiplex PCR reads with MiXCR anew, one entry per CDR3 protein. The repertoire holds some 51,000 distinct CDR3 sequences, about 80% seen once, with around 30% in the top ten. The CDR3 extends over 16 amino acids. CDR1 and CDR2 (germline): SEHNR, FQNEAQ (reference sequence). V was trimmed by 0 bases and J by 11 bases, leaving 19 bases between them.

The sequencing input was liver tumor tissue from sampling region 3. Described subset: tumor region T3, left-lateral pole. The chain combines TRBV7-9 with TRBJ1-4; D gene unclear. This sequence was found in a man between 40 and 49 years old with primary liver carcinoma and hepatitis B virus infection. The CDR3: CASSLALGMTKEKLFF. DNA of the CDR3: TGTGCCAGCAGCTTAGCTCTGGGGATGACTAAAGAGAAACTGTTTTTT.